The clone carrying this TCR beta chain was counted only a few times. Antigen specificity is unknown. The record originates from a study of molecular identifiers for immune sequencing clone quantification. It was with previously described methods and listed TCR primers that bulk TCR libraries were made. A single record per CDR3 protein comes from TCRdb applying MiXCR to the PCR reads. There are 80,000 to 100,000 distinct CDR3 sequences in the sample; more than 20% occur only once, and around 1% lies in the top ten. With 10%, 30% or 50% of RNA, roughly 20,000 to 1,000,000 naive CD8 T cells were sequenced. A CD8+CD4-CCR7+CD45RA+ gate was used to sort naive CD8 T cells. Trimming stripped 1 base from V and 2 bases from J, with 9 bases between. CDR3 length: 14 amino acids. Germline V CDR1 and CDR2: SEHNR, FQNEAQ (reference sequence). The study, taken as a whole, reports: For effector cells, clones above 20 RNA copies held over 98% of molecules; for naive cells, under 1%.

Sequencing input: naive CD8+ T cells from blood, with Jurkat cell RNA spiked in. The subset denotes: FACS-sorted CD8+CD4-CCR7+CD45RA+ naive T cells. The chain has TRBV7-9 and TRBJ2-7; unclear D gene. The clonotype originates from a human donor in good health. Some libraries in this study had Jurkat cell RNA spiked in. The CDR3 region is CASSLVGNAYEQYF. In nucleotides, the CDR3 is TGTGCCAGCAGCTTAGTTGGCAACGCCTACGAGCAGTACTTC.